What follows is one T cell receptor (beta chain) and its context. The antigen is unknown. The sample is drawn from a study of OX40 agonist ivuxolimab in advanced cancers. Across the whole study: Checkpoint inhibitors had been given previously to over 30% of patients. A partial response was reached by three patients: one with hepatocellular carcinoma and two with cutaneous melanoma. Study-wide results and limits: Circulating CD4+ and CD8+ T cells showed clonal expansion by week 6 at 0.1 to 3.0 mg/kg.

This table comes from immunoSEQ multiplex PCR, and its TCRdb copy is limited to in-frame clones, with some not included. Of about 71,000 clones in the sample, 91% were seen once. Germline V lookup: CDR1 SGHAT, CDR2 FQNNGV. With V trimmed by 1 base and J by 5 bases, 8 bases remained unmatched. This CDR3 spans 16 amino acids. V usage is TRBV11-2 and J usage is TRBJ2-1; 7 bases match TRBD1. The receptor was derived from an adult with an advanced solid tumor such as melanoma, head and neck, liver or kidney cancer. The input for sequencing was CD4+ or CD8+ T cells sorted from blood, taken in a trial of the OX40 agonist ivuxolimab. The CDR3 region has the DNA TGTGCCAGCAGCTTAGTACACAGGGGACGCAACAATGAGCAGTTCTTC. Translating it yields CASSLVHRGRNNEQFF.